These 6 T cell receptor beta chains were sequenced from one sample in a study of shared T cell receptors in the human thymus. Sequencing was performed with immunoSEQ multiplex PCR; in TCRdb, only in-frame clones are kept and a portion is missing. The sample includes about 500,000 clones, about 80% of them seen just once. In addition, the sample was reused for a study of human thymus T cells.

Sequencing was done on a sample of thymocytes. These TCRs come from a boy under three years old with a congenital heart defect.

This clone occurred once. The chain employs TRBV29-1 and TRBJ2-3; 11 bases align to TRBD2. CDR3 size: 13 residues. CDR1 and CDR2 from the germline V gene are SQVTM and ANQGSEA. Trimming at V came to 7 bases and at J to 6 bases, leaving 6 bases not matched to a gene. This CDR3 reads CSAVLAGVDTQYF. CDR3 sequence (DNA): TGCAGCGCCGTACTAGCGGGAGTGGATACGCAGTATTTT.

Turning to this clone: This CDR3 is missing its conserved last phenylalanine or tryptophan, likely due to a read error. The limits of the CDR3 on the DNA are not certain, so only TCRdb's listed CDR3 is given. The gene calls are TRBV20-1 and TRBJ1-1; TRBD1 is the table's D call, not checked against the DNA. CDR1 and CDR2 from the germline V gene are DFQATT and SNEGSKA (reference sequence). A total of 11 residues make up the CDR3, ends included. The CDR3 loop is CSVSRGGSLKI.

This chain links TRBV7-2 with TRBJ2-1; 9 positions match TRBD2. The CDR3 contains 16 residues. Germline CDR1 and CDR2: SGHTA and FQGNSA. The V and J ends lost 3 bases and 3 bases, in that order; junction bases with no gene match: 6. The chain's CDR3 is CASSFSSGSLYNEQFF. The DNA for the CDR3 is TGTGCCAGCAGCTTTAGTAGCGGGAGCCTCTACAATGAGCAGTTCTTC.

As concerns this clone: The same CDR3 arises from other DNA sequences in this sample as well. The chain uses TRBV27 and TRBJ2-7, with D perhaps TRBD2 (6 bases). The CDR3 loop spans 14 amino acids. The V end lost 2 bases, the J end lost 4 bases, and 12 bases lay between the germline ends. Looked up from germline, CDR1 is MNHEY and CDR2 is SMNVEV (reference sequence). The CDR3 loop is CASSLGGSSYEQYF. In DNA form, the CDR3 reads TGTGCCAGCAGTTTAGGGGGGAGCTCGTACGAGCAGTACTTC.

This clone was counted a few times. This chain uses TRBV4-1 with TRBJ1-3; 8 bases are shared with TRBD1. This CDR3 has 19 residues. Germline V lookup: CDR1 MGHRA, CDR2 YSYEKL. The V and J ends lost 4 bases and 2 bases, in that order; junction bases with no gene match: 16. In DNA, the CDR3 is TGCGCCAGCAGCCTGCAAGATCCGGACAGGGTAAAAGCTGGAAACACCATATATTTT. Translating it yields CASSLQDPDRVKAGNTIYF.

This chain uses TRBV27 with TRBJ2-3; the D gene is possibly TRBD2 (6 bases). The V gene lost 5 bases and the J gene lost 2 bases, with 11 bases spanning the gap. Germline values: CDR1 MNHEY, CDR2 SMNVEV (reference sequence). The CDR3 extends over 14 amino acids. CDR3 protein: CASSPGTFTDTQYF. CDR3 coding DNA: TGTGCCAGCAGTCCCGGGACTTTCACAGATACGCAGTATTTT.